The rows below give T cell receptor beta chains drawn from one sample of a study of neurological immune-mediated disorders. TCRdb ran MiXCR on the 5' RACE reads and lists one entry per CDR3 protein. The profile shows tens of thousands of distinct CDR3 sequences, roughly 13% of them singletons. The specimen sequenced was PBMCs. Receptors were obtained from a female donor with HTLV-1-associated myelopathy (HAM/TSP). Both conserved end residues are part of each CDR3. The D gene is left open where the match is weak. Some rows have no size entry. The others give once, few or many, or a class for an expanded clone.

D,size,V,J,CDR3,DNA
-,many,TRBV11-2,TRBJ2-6,CASSPQALSGANVLTF,TGTGCCAGCAGCCCTCAGGCCCTCTCTGGGGCCAACGTCCTGACTTTC
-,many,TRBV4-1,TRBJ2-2,CASSLKQGGSGELFF,TGCGCCAGCAGCCTCAAACAGGGGGGGAGCGGGGAGCTGTTTTTT
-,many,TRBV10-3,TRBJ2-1,CAIRTTVGYNNEQFF,TGTGCCATCAGGACGACCGTAGGGTATAACAATGAGCAGTTCTTC
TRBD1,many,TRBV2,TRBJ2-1,CASSGYRQGAENEQFF,TGTGCCAGCAGTGGATACCGACAGGGGGCTGAAAATGAGCAGTTCTTC
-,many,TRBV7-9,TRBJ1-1,CASSLLGALNTEAFF,TGTGCCAGCAGCTTACTGGGGGCTCTGAACACTGAAGCTTTCTTT
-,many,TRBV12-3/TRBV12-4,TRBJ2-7,CASSLGTTYEQYF,TGTGCCAGCAGTTTAGGGACAACCTACGAGCAGTACTTC
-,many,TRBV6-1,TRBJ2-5,CASNREGRPWETQYF,TGTGCCAGCAATAGAGAGGGGAGACCCTGGGAGACCCAGTACTTC
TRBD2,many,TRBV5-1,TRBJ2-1,CASSLITSGGANEQFF,TGCGCCAGCAGCTTGATTACTAGCGGGGGGGCCAATGAGCAGTTCTTC
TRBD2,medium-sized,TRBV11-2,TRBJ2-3,CASSPYAAGGTDTQYF,TGTGCCAGCAGCCCATACGCGGCGGGGGGGACAGATACGCAGTATTTT
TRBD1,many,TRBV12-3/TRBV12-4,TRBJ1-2,CASSRQMTGEGGYTF,TGTGCCAGCAGTCGTCAGATGACAGGGGAAGGTGGCTACACCTTC
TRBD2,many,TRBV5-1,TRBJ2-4,CASSYTSGGAKNIQYF,TGCGCCAGCAGCTACACTAGCGGAGGGGCCAAAAACATTCAGTACTTC
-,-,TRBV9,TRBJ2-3,CASSVGNTQYF,TGTGCCAGCAGCGTAGGGAATACGCAGTATTTT
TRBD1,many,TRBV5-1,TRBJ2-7,CASSEPGTGVGEQYF,TGCGCCAGCAGCGAGCCCGGGACAGGGGTCGGCGAGCAGTACTTC
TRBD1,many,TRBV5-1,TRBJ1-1,CASSLQGTDTEAFF,TGCGCCAGCAGCTTACAGGGGACGGACACTGAAGCTTTCTTT
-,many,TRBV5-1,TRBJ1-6,CASSFEDSHNSPLHF,TGCGCCAGCAGCTTCGAGGACTCTCATAATTCACCCCTCCACTTT
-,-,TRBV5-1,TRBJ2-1,CASSSIDPTLGEQFF,TGCGCCAGCAGCTCTATAGACCCTACTCTAGGTGAGCAGTTCTTC
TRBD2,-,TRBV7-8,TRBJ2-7,CASSLAGGPYYEQYF,TGTGCCAGCAGCCTAGCGGGGGGTCCCTACTACGAGCAGTACTTC